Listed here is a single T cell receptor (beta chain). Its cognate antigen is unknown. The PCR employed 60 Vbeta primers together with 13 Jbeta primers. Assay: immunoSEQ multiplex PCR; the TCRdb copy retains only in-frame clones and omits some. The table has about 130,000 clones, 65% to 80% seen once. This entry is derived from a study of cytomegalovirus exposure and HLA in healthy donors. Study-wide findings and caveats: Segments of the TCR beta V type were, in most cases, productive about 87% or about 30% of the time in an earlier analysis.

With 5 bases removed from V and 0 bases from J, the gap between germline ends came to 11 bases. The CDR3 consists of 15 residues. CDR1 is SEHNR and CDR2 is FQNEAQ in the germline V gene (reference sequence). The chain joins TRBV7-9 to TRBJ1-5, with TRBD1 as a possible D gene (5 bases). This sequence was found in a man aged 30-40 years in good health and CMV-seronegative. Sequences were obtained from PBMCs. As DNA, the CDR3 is TGTGCCAGCAGCCCAGACAGACATAGCAATCAGCCCCAGCATTTT. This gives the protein CASSPDRHSNQPQHF.